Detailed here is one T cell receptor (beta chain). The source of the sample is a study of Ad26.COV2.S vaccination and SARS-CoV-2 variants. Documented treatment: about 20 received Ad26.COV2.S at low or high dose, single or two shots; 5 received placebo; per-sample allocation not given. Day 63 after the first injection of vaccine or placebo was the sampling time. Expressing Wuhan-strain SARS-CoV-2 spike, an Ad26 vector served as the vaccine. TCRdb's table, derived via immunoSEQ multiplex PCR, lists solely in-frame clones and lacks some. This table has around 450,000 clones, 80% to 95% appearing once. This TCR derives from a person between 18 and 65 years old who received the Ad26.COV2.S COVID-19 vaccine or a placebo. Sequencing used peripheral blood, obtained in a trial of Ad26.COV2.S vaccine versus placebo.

CDR3 nucleotides: TGCACCAGCAGCCAAGGGACTATTTTTTACGAGCAGTACTTC. Its translation: CTSSQGTIFYEQYF. The J gene is TRBJ2-7, the V gene TRBV1; TRBD2 is the table's D call and was not checked against the DNA. TRBV1 is deemed a pseudogene. The CDR3 extends over 14 amino acids.